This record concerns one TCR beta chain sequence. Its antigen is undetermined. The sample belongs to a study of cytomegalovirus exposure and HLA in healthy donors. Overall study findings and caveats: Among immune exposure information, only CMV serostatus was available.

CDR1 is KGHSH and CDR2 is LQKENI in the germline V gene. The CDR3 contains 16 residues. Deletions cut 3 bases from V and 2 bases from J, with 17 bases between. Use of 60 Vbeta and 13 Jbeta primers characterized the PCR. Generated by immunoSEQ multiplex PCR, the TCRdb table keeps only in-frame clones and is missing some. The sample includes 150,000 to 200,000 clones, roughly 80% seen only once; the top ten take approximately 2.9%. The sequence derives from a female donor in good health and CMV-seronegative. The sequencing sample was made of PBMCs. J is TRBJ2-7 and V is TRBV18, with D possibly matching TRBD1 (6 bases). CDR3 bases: TGTGCCAGCTCACCCCCCACAGGGTCCTTTGCCTACGAGCAGTACTTC. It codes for CASSPPTGSFAYEQYF.